This T cell receptor (beta chain) was sequenced during a study of response to subunit inactivated influenza vaccine. Study observations and caveats: Every seasonal influenza vaccination brings in few new T cells, the authors suggested.

As for this clonotype: Its specificity is not known.

TCRdb itself ran the RT-PCR reads through MiXCR, one entry per CDR3 protein. This table has over 750,000 distinct CDR3 sequences, approximately 21% appearing once. V trimming: 2 bases; J trimming: 6 bases; junction bases outside the gene matches: 4. CDR3 size: 12 residues. Per the germline V gene, CDR1 is GTSNPN and CDR2 is SVGIG (reference sequence). The chain recombines TRBV30 with TRBJ2-7; 7 bases align to TRBD2. Sample: PBMCs from blood, taken about 5 days after vaccination. The receptor was isolated from a man between 45 and 60 years old who received an inactivated influenza vaccine. The CDR3 region is CAWSRWTSEQYF. CDR3 coding DNA: TGTGCCTGGAGTAGGTGGACTAGCGAGCAGTACTTC. The full variable domain, rest sourced from reference TRBV30 and TRBJ2-7, is SQTIHQWPATLVQPVGSPLSLECTVEGTSNPNLYWYRQAAGRGLQLLFYSVGIGQISSEVPQNLSASRPQDRQFILSSKKLLLSDSGFYLCAWSRWTSEQYFGPGTRLTVT.